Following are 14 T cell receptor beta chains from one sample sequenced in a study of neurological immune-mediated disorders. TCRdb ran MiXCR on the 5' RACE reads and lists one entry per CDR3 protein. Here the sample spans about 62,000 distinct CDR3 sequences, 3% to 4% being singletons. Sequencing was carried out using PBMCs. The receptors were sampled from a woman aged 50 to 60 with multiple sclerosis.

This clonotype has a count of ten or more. The CDR3 coding sequence is TGTGCCACCAGCAGAGACCTAGGGTCCAGGTGGGACAATGAGCAGTTCTTC. Its translation: CATSRDLGSRWDNEQFF. This chain connects TRBV15 to TRBJ2-1; no firm D call. CDR3 size: 17 residues. Deletions cut 0 bases from V and 5 bases from J, with 17 bases between. Germline V lookup: CDR1 LNHNV, CDR2 YYDKDF (reference sequence).

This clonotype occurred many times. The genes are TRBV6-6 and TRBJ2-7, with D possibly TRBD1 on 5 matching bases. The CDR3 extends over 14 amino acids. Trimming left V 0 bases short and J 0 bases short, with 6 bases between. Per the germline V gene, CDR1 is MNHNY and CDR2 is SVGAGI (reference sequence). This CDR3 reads CASSYSQGSYEQYF. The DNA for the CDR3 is TGTGCCAGCAGTTACTCCCAGGGCTCCTACGAGCAGTACTTC.

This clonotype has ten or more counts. CDR3 nucleotide sequence: TGCAGCGTGGGACTAGCGGGAAAGACAGATACGCAGTATTTT. It yields the protein CSVGLAGKTDTQYF. The chain joins TRBV29-1 to TRBJ2-3; TRBD2 matches at 13 bases. The CDR3 spans 14 residues. With 6 bases clipped from V and 3 bases from J, the junction kept 3 bases outside the gene matches. Germline V gives CDR1 SQVTM, CDR2 ANQGSEA.

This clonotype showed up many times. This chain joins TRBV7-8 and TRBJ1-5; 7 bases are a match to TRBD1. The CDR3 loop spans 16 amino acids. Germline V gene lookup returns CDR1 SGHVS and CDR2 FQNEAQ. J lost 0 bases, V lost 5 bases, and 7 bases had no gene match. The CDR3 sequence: CASSKKQGNSNQPQHF. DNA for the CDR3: TGTGCCAGCAGCAAAAAACAGGGGAATAGCAATCAGCCCCAGCATTTT.

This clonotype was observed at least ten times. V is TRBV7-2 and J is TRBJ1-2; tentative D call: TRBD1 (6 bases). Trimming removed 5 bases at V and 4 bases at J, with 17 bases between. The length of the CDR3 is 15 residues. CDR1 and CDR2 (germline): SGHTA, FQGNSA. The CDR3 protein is CASSPGGGRSYGYTF. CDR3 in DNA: TGTGCCAGCAGCCCCGGGGGGGGCCGAAGCTATGGCTACACCTTC.

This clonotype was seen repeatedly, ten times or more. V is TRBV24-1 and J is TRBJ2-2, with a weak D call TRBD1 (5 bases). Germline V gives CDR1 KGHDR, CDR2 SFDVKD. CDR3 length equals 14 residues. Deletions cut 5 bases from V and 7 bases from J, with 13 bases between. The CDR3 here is CATSAQGIIGELFF. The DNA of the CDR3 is TGTGCCACCAGTGCCCAGGGTATAATCGGGGAGCTGTTTTTT.

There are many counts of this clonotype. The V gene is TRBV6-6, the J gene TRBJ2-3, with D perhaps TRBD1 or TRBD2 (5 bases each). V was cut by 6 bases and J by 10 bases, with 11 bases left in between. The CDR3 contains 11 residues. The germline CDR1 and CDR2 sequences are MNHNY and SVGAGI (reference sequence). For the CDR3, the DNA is TGTGCCAGCAGCCTGGGGACGGCGCAGTATTTT. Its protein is CASSLGTAQYF.

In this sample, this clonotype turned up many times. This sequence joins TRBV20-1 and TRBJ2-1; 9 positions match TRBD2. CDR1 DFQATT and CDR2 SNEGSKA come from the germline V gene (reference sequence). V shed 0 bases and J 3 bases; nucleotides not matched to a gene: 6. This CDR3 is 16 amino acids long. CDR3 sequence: CSARDHSGSGYNEQFF. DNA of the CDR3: TGCAGTGCTAGAGATCATAGCGGGAGCGGCTACAATGAGCAGTTCTTC.

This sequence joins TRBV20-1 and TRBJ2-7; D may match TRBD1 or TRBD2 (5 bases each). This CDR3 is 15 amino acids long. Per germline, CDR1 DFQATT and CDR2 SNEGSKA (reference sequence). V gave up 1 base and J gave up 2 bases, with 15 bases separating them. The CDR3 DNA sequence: TGCAGTGCTAGAGTTGGGGGTCAGGGCACCTACGAGCAGTACTTC. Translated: CSARVGGQGTYEQYF.

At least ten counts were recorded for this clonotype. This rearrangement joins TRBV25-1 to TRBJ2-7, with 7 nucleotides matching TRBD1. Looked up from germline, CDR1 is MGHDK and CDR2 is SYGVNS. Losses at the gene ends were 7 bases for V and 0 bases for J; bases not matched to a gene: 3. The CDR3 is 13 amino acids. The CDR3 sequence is CASTDRASYEQYF. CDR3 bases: TGTGCCAGCACCGACAGGGCCTCCTACGAGCAGTACTTC.

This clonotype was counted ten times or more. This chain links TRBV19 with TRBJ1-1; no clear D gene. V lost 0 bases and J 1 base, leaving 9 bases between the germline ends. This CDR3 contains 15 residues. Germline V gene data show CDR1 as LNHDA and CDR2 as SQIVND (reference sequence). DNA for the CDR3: TGTGCCAGTAGTATAGAAGTCAGAAAGAACACTGAAGCTTTCTTT. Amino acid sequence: CASSIEVRKNTEAFF.

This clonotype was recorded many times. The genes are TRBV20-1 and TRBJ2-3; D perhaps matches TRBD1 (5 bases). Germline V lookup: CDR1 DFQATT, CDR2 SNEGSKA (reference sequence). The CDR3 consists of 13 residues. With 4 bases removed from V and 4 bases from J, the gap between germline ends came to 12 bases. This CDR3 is CSAIPQVADTQYF. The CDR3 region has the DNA TGCAGTGCTATTCCACAGGTCGCAGATACGCAGTATTTT.

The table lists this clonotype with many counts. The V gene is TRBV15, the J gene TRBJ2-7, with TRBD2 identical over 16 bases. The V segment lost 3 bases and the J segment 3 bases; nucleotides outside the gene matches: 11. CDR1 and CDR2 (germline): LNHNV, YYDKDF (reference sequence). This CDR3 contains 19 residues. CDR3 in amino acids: CATSSLTGTSGRAGYEQYF. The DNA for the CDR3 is TGTGCCACCAGCAGTCTTACTGGGACTAGCGGGAGGGCAGGCTACGAGCAGTACTTC.

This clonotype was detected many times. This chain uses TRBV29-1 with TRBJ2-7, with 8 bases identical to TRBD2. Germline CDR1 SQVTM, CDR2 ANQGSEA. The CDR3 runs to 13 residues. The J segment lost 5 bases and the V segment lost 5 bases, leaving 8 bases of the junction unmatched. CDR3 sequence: CSVTAGGSHEQYF. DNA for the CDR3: TGCAGCGTTACGGCGGGAGGTTCCCACGAGCAGTACTTC.